One and the same sample provided the 21 T cell receptor beta chains below, sequenced in a study of spatial heterogeneity in lung cancer (dated by TCRdb to the late 2010s). Receptor amplification or capture employed 5' RACE. The sequencer was a NextSeq 500. TCRdb trimmed the raw reads at Q25, called clones with MiXCR and kept productive beta chains. Identical CDR3 protein sequences are pooled into one entry, listed with their most common genes and DNA. The sample has more than 80,000 distinct CDR3 sequences on record, approximately 12% of them singletons. The ten largest clones capture more than 40% of the sample. This sample's time point label indicates: sample taken at primary tumor resection. The source material was PBMCs, sampled at surgery. The receptors here all came from a male donor with early-stage non-small cell lung cancer.

V usage is TRBV7-9 and J usage is TRBJ2-3; 9 nucleotides match TRBD1. The CDR3 is 20 amino acids. V was clipped by 5 bases and J by 1 base; unmatched bases: 19. The germline V gene has CDR1 SEHNR and CDR2 FQNEAQ (reference sequence). CDR3 DNA sequence: TGTGCCAGCAGCCCAAATCTTGGGACAGGGAGGAATCCTGGCACAGATACGCAGTATTTT. Amino acid sequence: CASSPNLGTGRNPGTDTQYF.

The V gene is TRBV10-2, the J gene TRBJ2-3; TRBD2 matches 9 bases. Looked up from germline, CDR1 is WSHSY and CDR2 is SAAADI. This CDR3 has 15 residues. The trim removed 6 bases at V and 1 base at J, leaving 5 bases unmatched. This chain's CDR3 is CASSEGLAGTDTQYF. Written as DNA, the CDR3 is TGCGCCAGCAGCGAGGGACTAGCTGGCACAGATACGCAGTATTTT.

There are a few counts of this clonotype. The rearrangement links TRBV20-1 to TRBJ2-7, with D possibly matching TRBD2 (6 bases). The CDR3 extends over 11 amino acids. The V and J ends lost 5 bases and 3 bases respectively, with 8 bases between them. Per germline, CDR1 DFQATT and CDR2 SNEGSKA (reference sequence). The CDR3: CSAQGLYEQYF. CDR3 nucleotide sequence: TGCAGTGCTCAGGGACTCTACGAGCAGTACTTC.

In its sample, this clonotype was seen a few times. This rearrangement joins TRBV20-1 to TRBJ2-3; TRBD1 matches 11 bases. Germline CDR1 DFQATT, CDR2 SNEGSKA (reference sequence). CDR3 length equals 16 residues. Trimming removed 0 bases from V and 3 bases from J; junction bases left unmatched: 5. CDR3 region: CSARDLRDRGTDTQYF. CDR3 DNA: TGCAGTGCTAGAGATCTCCGGGACAGGGGGACAGATACGCAGTATTTT.

This clonotype was observed a few times. V usage is TRBV3-1 and J usage is TRBJ1-6, with D possibly matching TRBD1 (5 bases). Trimming left V 3 bases short and J 10 bases short, with 16 bases between. Per the germline V gene, CDR1 is LGHDT and CDR2 is YNNKEL (reference sequence). The CDR3 contains 15 residues. The CDR3 reads CASSQRGEQGSPLHF. CDR3 DNA sequence: TGTGCCAGCAGCCAGCGGGGGGAACAAGGATCACCCCTCCACTTT.

The chain links TRBV20-1 to TRBJ2-7; TRBD2 aligns across 8 bases. After removal of 6 bases from V and 10 bases from J, the junction contained 17 bases not matched to a gene. The CDR3 is 14 amino acids. Germline V gene lookup returns CDR1 DFQATT and CDR2 SNEGSKA (reference sequence). CDR3 nucleotide sequence: TGCAGTGCCGCAAGGGGGACTAGTGTAAATCCTCAGTACTTC. It specifies CSAARGTSVNPQYF.

Written as DNA, the CDR3 is TGCAGTGCTAGAGATCCCAAGACCCCATCTAACTATGGCTACACCTTC. It codes for CSARDPKTPSNYGYTF. The V and J genes are TRBV20-1 and TRBJ1-2; D unresolved. Germline CDR1 and CDR2: DFQATT and SNEGSKA (reference sequence). The CDR3 is 16 amino acids. Trimming removed 0 bases at V and 0 bases at J, with 14 bases between.

This clonotype appeared a few times. The chain couples TRBV7-2 to TRBJ1-1; 8 positions match TRBD1. Germline V CDR1 and CDR2: SGHTA, FQGNSA. Trimming removed 4 bases from V and 5 bases from J; junction bases left unmatched: 9. This CDR3 comprises 15 residues. The CDR3 sequence: CASSSVYRGATEAFF. DNA for the CDR3: TGTGCCAGCAGCTCCGTATACAGGGGGGCGACTGAAGCTTTCTTT.

This clonotype has ten or more counts. This chain uses TRBV9 with TRBJ1-6; tentatively, D is TRBD1 (5 bases). CDR1 and CDR2 (germline): SGDLS, YYNGEE. Trimming took 3 bases from V and 7 from J, leaving 11 bases between them. CDR3 length equals 14 residues. CDR3 region: CASSAREANSPLHF. In DNA form, the CDR3 reads TGTGCCAGCAGCGCCAGGGAAGCGAATTCACCCCTCCACTTT. Supplemented by reference TRBV9 and TRBJ1-6, the full variable domain reads DSGVTQTPKHLITATGQRVTLRCSPRSGDLSVYWYQQSLDQGLQFLIQYYNGEERAKGNILERFSAQQFPDLHSELNLSSLELGDSALYFCASSAREANSPLHFGNGTRLTVT.

This chain connects TRBV6-2 or TRBV6-3 to TRBJ1-1; D call uncertain. The CDR3 is 16 residues long. The V and J ends lost 9 bases and 1 base respectively, with 21 bases between them. Germline V gives CDR1 MNHEY, CDR2 SVGEGT. In DNA form, the CDR3 reads TGTGCCAGTTTTAAAGTCTTGACCGGGAAGAACACTGAAGCTTTCTTT. Its protein product is CASFKVLTGKNTEAFF.

The V gene is TRBV6-6, the J gene TRBJ2-7; 8 nucleotides agree with TRBD1. After removal of 5 bases from V and 5 bases from J, the junction contained 5 bases not matched to a gene. Germline V gene sequence: CDR1 MNHNY, CDR2 SVGAGI (reference sequence). The CDR3 length is 13 residues. Here the CDR3 reads CASSQRQGHEQYF. CDR3 nucleotide sequence: TGTGCCAGCAGTCAAAGACAGGGGCACGAGCAGTACTTC.

There are a few counts of this clonotype. CDR3 in amino acids: CASSSAGGTDTQYF. The CDR3 DNA is TGTGCCAGCAGCTCAGCGGGGGGCACAGATACGCAGTATTTT. V is TRBV7-3 and J is TRBJ2-3; 8 bases are a match to TRBD2. From germline, CDR1 is SGHTA and CDR2 FQGTGA. Germline trimming cut 4 bases from V and 1 base from J; bases unmatched to any gene: 1. The CDR3 totals 14 residues.

The chain has TRBV11-2 and TRBJ2-6, with 12 bases matching TRBD2. Germline V gene sequence: CDR1 SGHAT, CDR2 FQNNGV. After removal of 5 bases from V and 0 bases from J, the junction contained 5 bases not matched to a gene. The CDR3 is 18 residues long. The DNA of the CDR3 is TGTGCCAGCAGCCTGAAGACTAGCGGGAGCTCTGGGGCCAACGTCCTGACTTTC. Translating it yields CASSLKTSGSSGANVLTF.

This clonotype was counted only a few times. The V call is TRBV5-1, the J call TRBJ1-1; the D gene is possibly TRBD1 (6 bases). Per the germline V gene, CDR1 is SGHRS and CDR2 is YFSETQ. The CDR3 runs to 13 residues. Trimming took 3 bases from V and 2 from J, leaving 8 bases between them. The CDR3 region has the DNA TGCGCCAGCAGCTCGGGGGCCAACACTGAAGCTTTCTTT. Protein: CASSSGANTEAFF.

This clonotype was counted many times. This chain's CDR3 is CASSGWASGPDTQYF. In nucleotides, the CDR3 is TGCGCCAGCAGCGGATGGGCTTCAGGCCCAGATACGCAGTATTTT. This chain uses TRBV5-1 with TRBJ2-3; D is unclear. The CDR3 sequence is 15 residues long. The germline CDR1 and CDR2 sequences are SGHRS and YFSETQ. Trimming took 4 bases from V and 4 from J, leaving 16 bases between them.

This clonotype was observed a handful of times. The chain links TRBV28 to TRBJ2-7; D is unclear. Germline CDR1 is MDHEN and CDR2 is SYDVKM. V lost 2 bases, J lost 6 bases, and 20 bases lay in between. The CDR3 length is 16 residues. The DNA for the CDR3 is TGTGCCAGCAGTTTAGGCAGATCATACTCCTGGAGCGAGCAGTACTTC. Protein: CASSLGRSYSWSEQYF. Looking up the rest from reference TRBV28 and TRBJ2-7 gives the full variable domain: DVKVTQSSRYLVKRTGEKVFLECVQDMDHENMFWYRQDPGLGLRLIYFSYDVKMKEKGDIPEGYSVSREKKERFSLILESASTNQTSMYLCASSLGRSYSWSEQYFGPGTRLTVT.

Only a few counts were recorded for this clonotype. The chain links TRBV20-1 to TRBJ2-4; D is possibly TRBD2 (6 bases). Germline-derived CDR1 and CDR2 are DFQATT and SNEGSKA (reference sequence). Trimming pared 0 bases from V and 8 bases from J, leaving 8 bases between. The CDR3 is 12 amino acids. CDR3 residues: CSAREPGDIQYF. The CDR3 DNA follows: TGCAGTGCTAGAGAACCGGGAGACATTCAGTACTTC.

This clonotype was found many times. The chain has TRBV4-1 and TRBJ2-1; D not resolved. Germline values: CDR1 MGHRA, CDR2 YSYEKL. V was clipped by 0 bases and J by 7 bases, with 13 bases between them. CDR3 length: 15 amino acids. CDR3 nucleotide sequence: TGCGCCAGCAGCCAAGAAGGCCGTGCCGGGAATGAGCAGTTCTTC. Its protein product is CASSQEGRAGNEQFF.

This clonotype has more than one count but fewer than ten. This rearrangement joins TRBV7-2 to TRBJ2-2; 7 nucleotides align to TRBD2. J gave up 5 bases and V 3 bases, and 12 bases lay outside the gene matches. Germline CDR1 reads SGHTA; CDR2 reads FQGNSA. The CDR3 is 17 amino acids. The CDR3 region is CASSFPHGRPGTGELFF. CDR3 sequence (DNA): TGTGCCAGCAGCTTCCCTCACGGGAGGCCGGGGACCGGGGAGCTGTTTTTT.

This clonotype came up many times. The rearrangement joins TRBV10-1 to TRBJ2-3, with D perhaps TRBD1 (6 bases). Trimming stripped 5 bases from V and 1 base from J, with 13 bases between. This CDR3 is built from 15 residues. Germline V gene data show CDR1 as WNHNN and CDR2 as SYGVQD (reference sequence). CDR3 residues: CASSPGERGTDTQYF. Written as DNA, the CDR3 is TGCGCCAGCAGTCCAGGGGAACGGGGCACAGATACGCAGTATTTT.

This clonotype has only a few counts. The V call is TRBV27, the J call TRBJ2-7; D not resolved. This CDR3 has 13 amino acids. V lost 5 bases, J lost 1 base, and 9 bases lay in between. In germline, CDR1 is MNHEY, CDR2 SMNVEV (reference sequence). As DNA, the CDR3 is TGTGCCAGCAGTCCGCGCCCTTCCTACGAGCAGTACTTC. It is translated as CASSPRPSYEQYF.